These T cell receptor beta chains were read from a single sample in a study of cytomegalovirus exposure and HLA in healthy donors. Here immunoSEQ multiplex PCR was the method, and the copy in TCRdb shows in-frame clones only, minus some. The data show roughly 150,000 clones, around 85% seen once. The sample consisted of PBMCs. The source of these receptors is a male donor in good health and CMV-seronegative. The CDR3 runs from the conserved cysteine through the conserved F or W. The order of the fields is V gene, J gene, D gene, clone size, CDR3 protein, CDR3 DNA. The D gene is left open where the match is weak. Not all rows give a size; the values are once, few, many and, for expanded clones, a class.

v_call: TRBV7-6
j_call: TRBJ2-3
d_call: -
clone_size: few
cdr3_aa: CASSLLTVSTDTQYF
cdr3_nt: TGTGCCAGCAGCTTGTTGACAGTTAGCACAGATACGCAGTATTTT

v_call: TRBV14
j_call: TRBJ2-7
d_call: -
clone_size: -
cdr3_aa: CASSQDRFYEQYF
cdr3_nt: TGTGCCAGCAGCCAGGACAGATTCTACGAGCAGTACTTC

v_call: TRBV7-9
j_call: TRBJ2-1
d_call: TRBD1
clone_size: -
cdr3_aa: CASSSDFPDRGTSYNEQFF
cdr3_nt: TGTGCCAGCAGCTCGGATTTCCCGGACAGGGGGACCTCCTACAATGAGCAGTTCTTC

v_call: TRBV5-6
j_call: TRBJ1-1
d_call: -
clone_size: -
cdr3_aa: CASSFGGWEAFF
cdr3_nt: TGTGCCAGCAGCTTCGGGGGGTGGGAAGCTTTCTTT

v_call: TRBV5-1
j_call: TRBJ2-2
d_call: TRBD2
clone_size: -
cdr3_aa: CASSSTSDIGELFF
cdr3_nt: TGCGCCAGCAGCTCGACTAGCGATATCGGGGAGCTGTTTTTT

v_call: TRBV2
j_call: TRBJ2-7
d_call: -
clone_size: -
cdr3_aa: CASSGITGPYEQYF
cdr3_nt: TGTGCCAGCAGTGGTATTACAGGGCCCTACGAGCAGTACTTC

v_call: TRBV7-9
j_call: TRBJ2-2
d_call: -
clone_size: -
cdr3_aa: CASSSSSTGNTGELFF
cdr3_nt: TGTGCCAGCAGTTCTTCTTCGACAGGGAACACCGGGGAGCTGTTTTTT

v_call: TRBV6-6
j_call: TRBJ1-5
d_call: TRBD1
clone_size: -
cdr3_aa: CASSYSRDSGNQPQHF
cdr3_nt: TGTGCCAGCAGTTATTCCCGGGACAGCGGCAATCAGCCCCAGCATTTT

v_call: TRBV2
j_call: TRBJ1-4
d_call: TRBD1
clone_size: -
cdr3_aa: CASSNRGPREKLFF
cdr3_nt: TGTGCCAGCAGCAACAGGGGGCCTCGGGAAAAACTGTTTTTT

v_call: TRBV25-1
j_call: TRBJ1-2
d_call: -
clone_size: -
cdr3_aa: CASSEGGYGYTF
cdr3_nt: TGTGCCAGCAGTGAGGGGGGTTATGGCTACACCTTC

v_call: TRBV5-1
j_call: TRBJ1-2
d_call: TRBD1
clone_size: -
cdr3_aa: CASSWGQAEGYTF
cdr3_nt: TGCGCCAGCAGCTGGGGACAGGCTGAAGGCTACACCTTC

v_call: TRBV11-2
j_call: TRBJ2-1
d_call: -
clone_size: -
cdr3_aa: CASVPPERPSSYNEQFF
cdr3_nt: TGTGCCAGCGTCCCCCCGGAGAGACCCAGCTCCTACAATGAGCAGTTCTTC

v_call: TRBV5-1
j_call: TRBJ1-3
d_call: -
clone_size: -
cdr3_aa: CASSLSEGNTIYF
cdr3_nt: TGCGCCAGCAGCCTGTCTGAGGGAAACACCATATATTTT

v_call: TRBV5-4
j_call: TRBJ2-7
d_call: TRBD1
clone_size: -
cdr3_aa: CASRFLIGTGFDEQYF
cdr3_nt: TGTGCCAGCAGGTTTCTGATCGGGACAGGGTTTGACGAGCAGTACTTC

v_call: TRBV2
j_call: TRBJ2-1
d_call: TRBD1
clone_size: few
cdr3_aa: CASSELTGIGNEQFF
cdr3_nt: TGTGCCAGCAGTGAATTGACAGGGATCGGAAATGAGCAGTTCTTC

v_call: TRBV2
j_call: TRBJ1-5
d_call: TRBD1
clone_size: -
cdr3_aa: CASSGTGGSNQPQHF
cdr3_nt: TGTGCCAGCAGTGGGACAGGGGGTAGCAATCAGCCCCAGCATTTT

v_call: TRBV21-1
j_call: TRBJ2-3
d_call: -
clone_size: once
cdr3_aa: CASSKDRTSGGTDTQYF
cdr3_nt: TGTGCCAGCAGCAAAGACCGGACTAGCGGGGGCACAGATACGCAGTATTTT

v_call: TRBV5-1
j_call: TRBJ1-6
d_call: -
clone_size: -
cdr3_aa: CASSLQGRDSPLHF
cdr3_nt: TGCGCCAGCAGCTTACAGGGCCGGGATTCACCCCTCCACTTT

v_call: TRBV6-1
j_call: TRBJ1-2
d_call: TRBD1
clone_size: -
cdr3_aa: CASSEDGGQYNYGYTF
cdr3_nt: TGTGCCAGCAGTGAAGACGGGGGACAGTACAACTATGGCTACACCTTC

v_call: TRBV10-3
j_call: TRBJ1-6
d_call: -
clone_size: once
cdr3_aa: CATTPEGGSPLHF
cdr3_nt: TGTGCCACTACCCCGGAGGGGGGGTCACCCCTCCACTTT

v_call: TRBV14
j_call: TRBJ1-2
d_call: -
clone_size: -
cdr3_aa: CASSQNVRVGYTF
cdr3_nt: TGTGCCAGCAGCCAAAATGTGCGGGTCGGCTACACCTTC

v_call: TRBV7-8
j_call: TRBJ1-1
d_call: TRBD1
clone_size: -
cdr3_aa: CASSLTGQGGKAFF
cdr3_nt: TGTGCCAGCAGCTTAACGGGACAGGGGGGAAAAGCTTTCTTT

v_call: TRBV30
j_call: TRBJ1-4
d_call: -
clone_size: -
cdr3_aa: CAWSRQGEKLFF
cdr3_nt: TGTGCCTGGAGTCGGCAGGGTGAAAAACTGTTTTTT

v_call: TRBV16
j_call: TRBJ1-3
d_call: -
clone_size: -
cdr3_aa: CASSRNRVISGNTIYF
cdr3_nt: TGTGCCAGCAGCCGCAATCGGGTCATCTCTGGAAACACCATATATTTT

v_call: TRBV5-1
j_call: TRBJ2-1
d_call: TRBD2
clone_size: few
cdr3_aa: CASNPRGSGGGNEQFF
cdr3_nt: TGCGCCAGCAACCCGCGAGGAAGCGGGGGTGGTAATGAGCAGTTCTTC

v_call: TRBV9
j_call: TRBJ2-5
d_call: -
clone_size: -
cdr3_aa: CASSVGRTGETQYF
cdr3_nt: TGTGCCAGCAGCGTTGGCAGAACGGGAGAGACCCAGTACTTC

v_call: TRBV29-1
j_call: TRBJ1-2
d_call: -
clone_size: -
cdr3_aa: CSVDTGSYGYTF
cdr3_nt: TGCAGCGTTGATACTGGGAGCTATGGCTACACCTTC

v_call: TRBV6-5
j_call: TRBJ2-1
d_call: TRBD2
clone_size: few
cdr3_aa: CASSSGLAPSYNEQFF
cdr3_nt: TGTGCCAGCAGTTCCGGACTAGCGCCCTCCTACAATGAGCAGTTCTTC

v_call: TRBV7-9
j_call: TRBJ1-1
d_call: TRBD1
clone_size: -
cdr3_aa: CASSLGSFQGGFSEAFF
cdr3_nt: TGTGCCAGCAGCTTGGGATCTTTTCAGGGGGGATTCAGCGAAGCTTTCTTT

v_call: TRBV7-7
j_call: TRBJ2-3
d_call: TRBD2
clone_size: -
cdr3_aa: CASIPPGLAEKGTQYF
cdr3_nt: TGTGCCAGCATCCCACCGGGACTAGCGGAGAAGGGTACGCAGTATTTT

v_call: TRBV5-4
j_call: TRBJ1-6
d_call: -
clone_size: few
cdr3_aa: CASSLGGSWDSPLHF
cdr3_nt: TGTGCCAGCAGCTTGGGTGGTAGCTGGGATTCACCCCTCCACTTT

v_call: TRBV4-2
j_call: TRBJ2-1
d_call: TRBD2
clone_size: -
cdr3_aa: CASSQTLAGGLGEQFF
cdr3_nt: TGTGCCAGCAGCCAAACCCTAGCGGGGGGGCTCGGGGAGCAGTTCTTC

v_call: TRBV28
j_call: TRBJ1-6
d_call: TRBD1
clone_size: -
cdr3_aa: CASDPRDRLNSPLHF
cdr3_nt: TGTGCCAGCGACCCAAGGGACAGACTTAATTCACCCCTCCACTTT

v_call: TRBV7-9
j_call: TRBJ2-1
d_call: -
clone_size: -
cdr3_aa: CASSLYPPGLSYNEQFF
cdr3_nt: TGTGCCAGCAGCTTATACCCTCCAGGGCTTTCCTACAATGAGCAGTTCTTC

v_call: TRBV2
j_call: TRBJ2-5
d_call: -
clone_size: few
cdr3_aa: CASRREETQYF
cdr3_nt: TGTGCCAGCAGGAGGGAAGAGACCCAGTACTTC

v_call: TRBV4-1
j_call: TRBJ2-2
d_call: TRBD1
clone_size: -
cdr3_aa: CASSPSRAGGGDTGELFF
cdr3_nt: TGCGCCAGCAGCCCATCCCGGGCAGGGGGCGGTGACACCGGGGAGCTGTTTTTT

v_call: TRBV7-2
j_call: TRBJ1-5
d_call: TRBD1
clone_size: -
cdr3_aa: CASSPPGQGARPQHF
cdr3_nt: TGTGCCAGCAGCCCTCCCGGACAGGGGGCTCGACCCCAGCATTTT

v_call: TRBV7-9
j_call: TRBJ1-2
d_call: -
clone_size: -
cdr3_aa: CASSLGWGLGYTF
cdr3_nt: TGTGCCAGCAGCTTGGGTTGGGGGCTTGGCTACACCTTC

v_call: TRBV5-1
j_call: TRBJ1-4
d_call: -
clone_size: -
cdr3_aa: CASSLDEGSNEKLFF
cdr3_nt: TGCGCCAGCAGCTTGGATGAGGGATCCAATGAAAAACTGTTTTTT

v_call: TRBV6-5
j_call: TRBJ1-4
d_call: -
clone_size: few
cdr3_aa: CASSRTGPSNEKLFF
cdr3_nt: TGTGCCAGCAGCCGCACAGGACCATCTAATGAAAAACTGTTTTTT

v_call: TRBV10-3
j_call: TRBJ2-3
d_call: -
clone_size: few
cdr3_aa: CANKDRFTDTQYF
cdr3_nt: TGTGCCAACAAGGACAGATTCACAGATACGCAGTATTTT